These 12 T cell receptor beta chains were sequenced from one sample in a study of T cells in Graves' hyperthyroidism and ophthalmopathy. The CDR3 regions of TCR beta were amplified from RNA transcripts. The HTBI primer set was used in a first-round RT-PCR of the TCR CDR3. TCRdb redid the calling of the multiplex PCR reads with MiXCR, one entry per CDR3 protein. The data show a few hundred thousand distinct CDR3 sequences, about 43% seen once. Material: peripheral blood or thyroid tissue (not recorded which). All receptors come from a woman between 18 and 29 years old with Graves' hyperthyroidism.

This clonotype was picked up many times. This rearrangement joins TRBV5-1 to TRBJ2-1; D may be TRBD1 or TRBD2 (5 bases each). V dropped 4 bases and J dropped 4 bases, with 12 bases sitting between them. Per the germline V gene, CDR1 is SGHRS and CDR2 is YFSETQ. CDR3 size: 14 residues. This chain's CDR3 is CASSTGRPYNEQFF. DNA of the CDR3: TGCGCCAGCAGCACGGGACGTCCTTACAATGAGCAGTTCTTC. Combining the CDR3 with reference TRBV5-1 and TRBJ2-1 gives the whole variable domain KAGVTQTPRYLIKTRGQQVTLSCSPISGHRSVSWYQQTPGQGLQFLFEYFSETQRNKGNFPGRFSGRQFSNSRSEMNVSTLELGDSALYLCASSTGRPYNEQFFGPGTRLTVL.

In its sample, this clonotype was seen many times. This chain joins TRBV4-3 and TRBJ1-1; D might be TRBD1 (6 bases). This CDR3 comprises 16 residues. The V and J ends lost 1 base and 11 bases respectively, with 23 bases between them. In germline, CDR1 is LGHNA, CDR2 YSLEER. CDR3 nucleotide sequence: TGCGCCAGCAGCCAAGGTTTCACCGGGACACTCTCGTTCGCTTTCTTT. Its protein is CASSQGFTGTLSFAFF.

The chain couples TRBV6-4 to TRBJ2-5, with D unresolved. V lost 5 bases and J lost 9, with 16 bases in between. The germline V gene has CDR1 MRHNA and CDR2 SNTAGT. The CDR3 totals 13 residues. The CDR3: CASSYESNQPQYF. For the CDR3, the DNA is TGTGCCAGCAGTTATGAGAGCAATCAGCCCCAGTACTTC.

The chain recombines TRBV10-3 with TRBJ1-6; D might be TRBD1 (5 bases). Trimming shortened V by 0 bases and J by 7 bases, and 13 bases separated the two germline ends. The CDR3 extends over 16 amino acids. Germline V gene sequence: CDR1 ENHRY, CDR2 SYGVKD. The DNA for the CDR3 is TGTGCCATCAGTGAGTCTCGGGCAGGGCCCAATTCACCCCTCCACTTT. Its protein product is CAISESRAGPNSPLHF.

In its sample, this clonotype was seen many times. The CDR3 region is CASSQDLVANTGELFF. The CDR3 DNA reads TGTGCCAGCAGCCAAGATTTAGTAGCGAACACCGGGGAGCTGTTTTTT. The rearrangement joins TRBV4-2 to TRBJ2-2, with unresolved D. The CDR3 sequence is 16 residues long. V shed 0 bases and J shed 0 bases, with 8 bases lying between them. The V gene's germline CDR1 is LGHNA and CDR2 YNFKEQ.

The CDR3 nucleotides are TGTGCCACCAGTGATTTGCAGGGCAGGGCCAACGTCCTGACTTTC. The encoded protein is CATSDLQGRANVLTF. The genes are TRBV24-1 and TRBJ2-6, with D possibly being TRBD1 (5 bases). The V gene lost 0 bases and the J gene lost 5 bases, with 7 bases spanning the gap. The CDR3 runs to 15 residues. Germline CDR1 KGHDR, CDR2 SFDVKD.

The chain employs TRBV12-3 or TRBV12-4 and TRBJ2-7, with D possibly matching TRBD1 (5 bases). V was clipped by 5 bases and J by 0 bases, with 14 bases between them. The CDR3 loop spans 15 amino acids. For the CDR3, the DNA is TGTGCCAGCAGTGAATTTGACAGCGTCTCCTACGAGCAGTACTTC. Protein product: CASSEFDSVSYEQYF.

Notes on this clonotype: An end of the junction does not agree with germline; a read error may underlie this. The genes are TRBV3-1 and TRBJ2-5; 10 positions match TRBD2. Germline assignment: CDR1 LGHDT and CDR2 YNNKEL (reference sequence). The CDR3 has 18 residues. The CDR3 nucleotides read TGTGCCAGCAGCCAAAGGGCTAGCGGGAGCCCGAAGGAAGAGACCCAGTGCTTC. It yields the protein CASSQRASGSPKEETQCF.

The chain links TRBV20-1 to TRBJ1-4, with D possibly TRBD1 on 6 matching bases. From germline, CDR1 is DFQATT and CDR2 SNEGSKA (reference sequence). The V end lost 1 base, the J end lost 3 bases, and 15 bases lay between the germline ends. The CDR3 has 16 amino acids. The CDR3 DNA sequence: TGCAGTGCTAGAGTTTATCAGGGGTGGTCTAATGAAAAACTGTTTTTT. It is translated as CSARVYQGWSNEKLFF.

This clonotype showed up many times. The chain has TRBV4-3 and TRBJ2-5; 10 bases agree with TRBD2. The CDR3 covers 13 residues. The V and J ends lost 0 bases and 9 bases, in that order; junction bases with no gene match: 1. The germline gives CDR1 LGHNA, CDR2 YSLEER. Here the CDR3 reads CASSQELAGAQYF. The CDR3 DNA is TGCGCCAGCAGCCAAGAGCTAGCGGGGGCCCAGTACTTC.

CDR3 loop: CATSKFSGTGHAFF. The CDR3 region has the DNA TGTGCCACCAGTAAATTTAGCGGGACAGGGCATGCTTTCTTT. The genes are TRBV24-1 and TRBJ1-1, with 9 nucleotides matching TRBD1. Germline-derived CDR1 and CDR2 are KGHDR and SFDVKD. The junction had 12 bases not matched to a gene; V was cut back by 6 bases and J by 11 bases. The CDR3 has 14 amino acids.

In this sample, this clonotype turned up a few times. The rearrangement joins TRBV10-1 to TRBJ2-5; tentatively, D is TRBD2 (5 bases). The length of the CDR3 is 13 residues. Trimming shortened V by 3 bases and J by 9 bases, and 14 bases separated the two germline ends. Germline CDR1 reads WNHNN; CDR2 reads SYGVQD (reference sequence). CDR3 loop: CASSDGRDAAQYF. CDR3 DNA sequence: TGCGCCAGCAGTGATGGACGGGATGCGGCCCAGTACTTC.